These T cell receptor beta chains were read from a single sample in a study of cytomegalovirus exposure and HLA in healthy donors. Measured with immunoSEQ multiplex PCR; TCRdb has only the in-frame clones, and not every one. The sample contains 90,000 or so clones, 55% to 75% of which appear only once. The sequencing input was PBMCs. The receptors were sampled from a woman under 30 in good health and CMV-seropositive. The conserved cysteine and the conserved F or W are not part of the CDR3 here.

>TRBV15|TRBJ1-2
ATSPGRGYGYT
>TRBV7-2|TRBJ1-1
ASSDSGTGGVVNTEAF
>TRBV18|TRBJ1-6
ASSPPSGTVEY
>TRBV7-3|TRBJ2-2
ASSPRGGVGTGELF
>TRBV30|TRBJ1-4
AWSVRGQGDEKLF
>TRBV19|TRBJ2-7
ASSIGLATSYEQY
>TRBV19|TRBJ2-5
ASSVTGEETQY
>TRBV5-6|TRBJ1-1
ASSLGAQTEAF
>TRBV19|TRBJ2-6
ASSQRTSGANVLT
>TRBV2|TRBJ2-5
ANSETKRGQETQY
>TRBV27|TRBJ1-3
ASSPQGTGNTIY
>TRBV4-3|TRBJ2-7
ASSQGLAPYEQY
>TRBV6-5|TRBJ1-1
ASSYGGRNTEAF
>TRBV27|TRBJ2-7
ASSLGRGEQY
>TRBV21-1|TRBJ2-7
ASKKAKEAGGGQY